This TCR beta chain was profiled in a study of T cells in Graves' hyperthyroidism and ophthalmopathy. General study points: Ophthalmopathy, as predicted by the model, came a median around 6.7 months after the prediction.

Trimming took 5 bases from V and 7 from J, leaving 17 bases between them. In germline, CDR1 is SGHTA, CDR2 FQGTGA. This CDR3 contains 14 residues. The investigators amplified TCR beta CDR3 regions from RNA transcripts. With the HTBI primer set, the TCR CDR3 went through a first round of RT-PCR. TCRdb used MiXCR to reprocess the multiplex PCR reads, holding one entry per CDR3 protein. Counted here are about 250,000 distinct CDR3 sequences, 22% occurring once; the ten biggest clones make up around 64%. Enrolled ophthalmopathy patients presented with a Clinical Activity Score of at least 3, a NOSPECS grade of at least 4, and disease duration under 3 months. PBMCs were collected from a 10 ml volume of fresh peripheral blood. This clonotype has a single count. The antigen remains unidentified.

The receptor comes from a man aged 25-45 years with Graves' ophthalmopathy. The sample comprised blood. The chain joins TRBV7-3 to TRBJ1-1; D unresolved. The CDR3 nucleotides read TGTGCCAGCAGCAATCGGATGGCAGACGATGAAGCTTTCTTT. It codes for CASSNRMADDEAFF.